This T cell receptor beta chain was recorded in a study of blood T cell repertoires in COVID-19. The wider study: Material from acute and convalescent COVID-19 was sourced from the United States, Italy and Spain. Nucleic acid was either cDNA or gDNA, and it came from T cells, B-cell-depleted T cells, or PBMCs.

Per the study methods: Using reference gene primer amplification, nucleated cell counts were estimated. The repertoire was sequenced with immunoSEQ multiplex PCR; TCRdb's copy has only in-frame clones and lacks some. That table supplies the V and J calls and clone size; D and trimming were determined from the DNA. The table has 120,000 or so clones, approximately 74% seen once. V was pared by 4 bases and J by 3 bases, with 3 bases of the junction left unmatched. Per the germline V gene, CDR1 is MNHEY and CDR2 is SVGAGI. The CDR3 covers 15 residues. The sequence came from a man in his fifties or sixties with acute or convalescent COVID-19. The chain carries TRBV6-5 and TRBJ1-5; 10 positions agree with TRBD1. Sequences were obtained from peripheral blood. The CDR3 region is CASSLDRGYNQPQHF. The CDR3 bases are TGTGCCAGCAGTTTGGACAGGGGGTACAATCAGCCCCAGCATTTT.